The subject of this entry is one T cell receptor (beta chain). What this receptor recognizes is not known. Per-nucleotide qualities are absent, and no much larger clonotype sits a single base away. The CDR3 sequence holds 13 residues, the cysteine and phenylalanine included. Only CDR3 DNA remains: 39 bases, in frame from the first base. V sheds 9 bases and J sheds 2 bases, leaving 13 bases between their ends. Sample treatment or condition, as interpreted from the label and publication: allogeneic hematopoietic cell transplantation with graft depleted of TCRalphabeta T cells and CD19 B cells. The children who served as transplant recipients had been given grafts of TCRalphabeta/CD19-depleted allogeneic hematopoietic cells. The data stem from a study of T-cell reconstitution after alpha-beta-depleted transplantation in children (dated by TCRdb to about 2016). In the study overall: Using TCR repertoire profiling, the study followed T-cell immune reconstitution in a quantitative way in children after TCRalphabeta/CD19-depleted allogeneic hematopoietic cell transplantation. Broader findings and caveats from the paper: Apparently early alphabetaT-cell count recovery about two months after transplant reportedly relied on only several hundred rapidly expanded clones derived from non-depleted graft cells. In some patients, the high TCRbeta diversity seen at day 60 was put down to recipient T cells and intrathymic progenitors that had survived conditioning. The frequencies of hyperexpanded clones fell over the following months, and after one year, T-cell counts and TCRbeta diversity were mostly attributed to newly produced T cells.

Receptor libraries were prepared by PCR. The listed sequencing device is Illumina HiSeq 2500. TCR library preparation used molecular barcoding, with unique molecular identifiers applied to normalize quantification of the TCRbeta repertoire. TCRdb reprocessed the public reads (quality trimming at Q25 with fastp, clone calling with MiXCR) and kept in-frame beta chains. Each CDR3 protein appears once, grouped with its most common genes and DNA. The sample table records approximately 7,000 distinct CDR3 sequences; approximately 11% of these occur just once. Approximately 22% of the sample is taken by the ten largest.

The source was PBMCs, mostly from graft donor cells, collected 180 days after TCRalphabeta/CD19-depleted stem cell transplant. This receptor was obtained from a child less than two years old who had a stem cell transplant for acute myeloid leukemia, so the T cells may come from the graft donor. Recombination joined TRBV5-3 with TRBJ2-3; too little of a D gene remains to name it. TRBV5-3 is placed among ORFs of uncertain function. The DNA sequence is as follows: TGTGCCATGGGCCCGGACCCCACAGATACGCAGTATTTT. Translated, this gives CAMGPDPTDTQYF.